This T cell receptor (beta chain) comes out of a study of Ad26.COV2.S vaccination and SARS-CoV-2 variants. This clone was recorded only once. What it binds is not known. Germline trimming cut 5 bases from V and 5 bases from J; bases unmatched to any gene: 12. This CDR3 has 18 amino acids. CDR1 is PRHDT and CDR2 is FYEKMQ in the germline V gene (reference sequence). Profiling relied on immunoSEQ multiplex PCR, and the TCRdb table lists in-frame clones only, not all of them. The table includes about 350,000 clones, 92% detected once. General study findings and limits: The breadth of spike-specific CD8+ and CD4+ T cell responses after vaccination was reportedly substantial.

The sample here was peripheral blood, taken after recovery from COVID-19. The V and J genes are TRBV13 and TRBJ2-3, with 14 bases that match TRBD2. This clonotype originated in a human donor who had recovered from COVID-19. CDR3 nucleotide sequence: TGTGCCAGCAGCGCCGGGACTAGCGGGGGCGTAGGGGGAGATACGCAGTATTTT. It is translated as CASSAGTSGGVGGDTQYF.